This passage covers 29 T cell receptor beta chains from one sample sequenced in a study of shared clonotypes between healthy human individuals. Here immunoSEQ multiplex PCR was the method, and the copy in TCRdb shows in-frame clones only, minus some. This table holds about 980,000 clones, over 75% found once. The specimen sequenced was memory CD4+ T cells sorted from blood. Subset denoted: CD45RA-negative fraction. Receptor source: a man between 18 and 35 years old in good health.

Here the CDR3 reads CASSSGEMTQYF. Written as DNA, the CDR3 is TGTGCCAGCAGCTCGGGAGAGATGACGCAGTATTTT. V and J are TRBV5-4 and TRBJ2-3; TRBD2 is a possible D gene (6 bases). The CDR3 loop spans 12 amino acids. The germline CDR1 and CDR2 sequences are SGHNT and YYREEE (reference sequence). V was pared by 3 bases and J by 9 bases, with 11 bases between.

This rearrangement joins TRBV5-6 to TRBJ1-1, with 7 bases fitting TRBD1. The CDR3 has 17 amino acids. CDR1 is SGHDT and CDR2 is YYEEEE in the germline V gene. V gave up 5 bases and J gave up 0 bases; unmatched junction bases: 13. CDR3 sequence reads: CASSEQGGKVMNTEAFF. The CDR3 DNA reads TGTGCCAGCAGTGAGCAGGGGGGTAAGGTTATGAACACTGAAGCTTTCTTT. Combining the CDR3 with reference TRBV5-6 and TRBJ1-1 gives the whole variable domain DAGVTQSPTHLIKTRGQQVTLRCSPKSGHDTVSWYQQALGQGPQFIFQYYEEEERQRGNFPDRFSGHQFPNYSSELNVNALLLGDSALYLCASSEQGGKVMNTEAFFGQGTRLTVV.

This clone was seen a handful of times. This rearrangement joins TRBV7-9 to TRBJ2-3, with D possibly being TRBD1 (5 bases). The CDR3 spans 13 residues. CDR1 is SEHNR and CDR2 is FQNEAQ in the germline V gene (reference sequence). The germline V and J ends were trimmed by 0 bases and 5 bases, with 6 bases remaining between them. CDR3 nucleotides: TGTGCCAGCAGCTTAGCAGGGGTAGATACGCAGTATTTT. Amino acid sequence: CASSLAGVDTQYF.

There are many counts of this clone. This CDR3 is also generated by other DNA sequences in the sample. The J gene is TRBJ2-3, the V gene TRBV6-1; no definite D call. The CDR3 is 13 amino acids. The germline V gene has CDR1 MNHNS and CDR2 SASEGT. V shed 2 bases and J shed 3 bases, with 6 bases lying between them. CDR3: CASSERGTDTQYF. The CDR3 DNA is TGTGCCAGCAGTGAACGTGGGACAGATACGCAGTATTTT.

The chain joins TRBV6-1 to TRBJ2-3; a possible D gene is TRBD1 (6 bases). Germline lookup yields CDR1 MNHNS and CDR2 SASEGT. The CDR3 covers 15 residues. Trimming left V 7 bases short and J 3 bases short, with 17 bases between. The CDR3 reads CASTTAGQPTDTQYF. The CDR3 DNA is TGTGCCAGCACCACAGCAGGACAGCCAACAGATACGCAGTATTTT.

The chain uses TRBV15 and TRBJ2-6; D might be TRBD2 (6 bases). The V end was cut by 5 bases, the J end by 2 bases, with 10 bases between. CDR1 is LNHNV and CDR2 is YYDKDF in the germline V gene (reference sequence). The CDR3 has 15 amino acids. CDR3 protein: CATSPGGAGANVLTF. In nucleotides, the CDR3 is TGTGCCACCAGCCCCGGCGGGGCTGGGGCCAACGTCCTGACTTTC.

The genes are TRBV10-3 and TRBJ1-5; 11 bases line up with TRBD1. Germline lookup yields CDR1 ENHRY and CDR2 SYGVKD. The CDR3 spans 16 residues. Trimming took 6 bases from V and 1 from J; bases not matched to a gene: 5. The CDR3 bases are TGTGCCATCAGCAGGGGGACAGGGGGAAGCAATCAGCCCCAGCATTTT. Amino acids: CAISRGTGGSNQPQHF.

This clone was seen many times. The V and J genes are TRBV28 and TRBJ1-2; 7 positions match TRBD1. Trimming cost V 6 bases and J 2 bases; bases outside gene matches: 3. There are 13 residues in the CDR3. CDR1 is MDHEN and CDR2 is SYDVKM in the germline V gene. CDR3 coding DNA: TGTGCCAGCAGATTACAGGGGAACTATGGCTACACCTTC. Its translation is CASRLQGNYGYTF.

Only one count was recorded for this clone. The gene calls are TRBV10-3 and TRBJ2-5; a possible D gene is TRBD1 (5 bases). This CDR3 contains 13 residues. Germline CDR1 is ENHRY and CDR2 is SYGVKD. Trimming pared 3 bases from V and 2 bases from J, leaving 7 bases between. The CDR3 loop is CAISERGQETQYF. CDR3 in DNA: TGTGCCATCAGTGAAAGGGGTCAAGAGACCCAGTACTTC.

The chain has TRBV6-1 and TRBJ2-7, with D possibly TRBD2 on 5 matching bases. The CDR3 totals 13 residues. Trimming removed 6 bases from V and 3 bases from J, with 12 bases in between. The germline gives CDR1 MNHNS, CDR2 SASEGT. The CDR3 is CASSGLRGYEQYF. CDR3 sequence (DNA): TGTGCCAGCAGCGGGCTCCGGGGCTACGAGCAGTACTTC.

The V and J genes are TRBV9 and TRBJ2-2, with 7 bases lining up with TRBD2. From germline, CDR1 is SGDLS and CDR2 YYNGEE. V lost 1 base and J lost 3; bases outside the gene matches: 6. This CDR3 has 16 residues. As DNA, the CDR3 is TGTGCCAGCAGCGTACAGGCGGGGGTCTACACCGGGGAGCTGTTTTTT. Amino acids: CASSVQAGVYTGELFF.

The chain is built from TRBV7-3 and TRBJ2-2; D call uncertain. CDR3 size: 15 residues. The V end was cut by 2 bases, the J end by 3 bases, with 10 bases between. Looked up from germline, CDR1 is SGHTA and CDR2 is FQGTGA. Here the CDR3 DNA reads TGTGCCAGCAGCTTATTAGGTTGGGACACCGGGGAGCTGTTTTTT. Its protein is CASSLLGWDTGELFF.

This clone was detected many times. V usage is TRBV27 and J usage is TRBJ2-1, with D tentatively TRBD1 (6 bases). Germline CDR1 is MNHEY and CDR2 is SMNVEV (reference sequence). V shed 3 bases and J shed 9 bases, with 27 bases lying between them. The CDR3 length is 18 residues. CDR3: CASSFTRTDSSRVGEQFF. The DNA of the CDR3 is TGTGCCAGCAGTTTCACTAGGACAGACTCGAGCCGGGTCGGTGAGCAGTTCTTC.

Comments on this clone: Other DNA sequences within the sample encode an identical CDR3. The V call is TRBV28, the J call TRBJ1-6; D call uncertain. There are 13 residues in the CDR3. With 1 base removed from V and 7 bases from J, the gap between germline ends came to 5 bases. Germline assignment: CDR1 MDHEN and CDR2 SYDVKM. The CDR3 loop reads CASSLLSNSPLHF. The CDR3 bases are TGTGCCAGCAGTTTATTGTCCAATTCACCCCTCCACTTT. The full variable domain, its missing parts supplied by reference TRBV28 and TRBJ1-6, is DVKVTQSSRYLVKRTGEKVFLECVQDMDHENMFWYRQDPGLGLRLIYFSYDVKMKEKGDIPEGYSVSREKKERFSLILESASTNQTSMYLCASSLLSNSPLHFGNGTRLTVT.

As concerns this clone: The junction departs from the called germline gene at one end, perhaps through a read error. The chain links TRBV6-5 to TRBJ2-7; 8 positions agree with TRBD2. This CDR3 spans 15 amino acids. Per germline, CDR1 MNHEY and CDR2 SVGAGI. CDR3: CASSHSQGLAYEQYF. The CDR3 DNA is TGTGCCAGCAGTCACTCGCAGGGACTAGCCTACGAGCAGTACTTC.

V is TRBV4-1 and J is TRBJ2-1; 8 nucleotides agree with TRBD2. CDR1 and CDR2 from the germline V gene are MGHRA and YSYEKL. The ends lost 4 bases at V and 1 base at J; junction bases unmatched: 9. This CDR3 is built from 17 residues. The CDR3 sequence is CASSPISGASSYNEQFF. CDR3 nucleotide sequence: TGCGCCAGCAGCCCCATTAGCGGGGCTTCTTCCTACAATGAGCAGTTCTTC.

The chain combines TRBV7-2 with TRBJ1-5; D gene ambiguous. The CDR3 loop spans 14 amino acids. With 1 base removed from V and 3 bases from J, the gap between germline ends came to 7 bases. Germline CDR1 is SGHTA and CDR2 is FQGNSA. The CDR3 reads CASSLGLVNQPQHF. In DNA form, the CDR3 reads TGTGCCAGCAGCTTAGGGTTAGTCAATCAGCCCCAGCATTTT.

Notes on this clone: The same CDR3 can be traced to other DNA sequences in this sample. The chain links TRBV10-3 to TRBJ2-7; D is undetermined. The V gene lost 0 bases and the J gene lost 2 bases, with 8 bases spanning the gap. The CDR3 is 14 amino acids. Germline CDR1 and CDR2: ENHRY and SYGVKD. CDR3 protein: CAISESGVTYEQYF. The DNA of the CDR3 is TGTGCCATCAGTGAGTCCGGAGTGACCTACGAGCAGTACTTC.

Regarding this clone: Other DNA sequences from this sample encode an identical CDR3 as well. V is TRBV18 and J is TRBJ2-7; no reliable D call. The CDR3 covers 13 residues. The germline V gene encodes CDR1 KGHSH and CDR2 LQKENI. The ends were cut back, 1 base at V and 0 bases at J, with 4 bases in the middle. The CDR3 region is CASSPLGSYEQYF. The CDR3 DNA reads TGTGCCAGCTCACCACTAGGCTCCTACGAGCAGTACTTC. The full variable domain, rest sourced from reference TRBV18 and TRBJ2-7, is NAGVMQNPRHLVRRRGQEARLRCSPMKGHSHVYWYRQLPEEGLKFMVYLQKENIIDESGMPKERFSAEFPKEGPSILRIQQVVRGDSAAYFCASSPLGSYEQYFGPGTRLTVT.

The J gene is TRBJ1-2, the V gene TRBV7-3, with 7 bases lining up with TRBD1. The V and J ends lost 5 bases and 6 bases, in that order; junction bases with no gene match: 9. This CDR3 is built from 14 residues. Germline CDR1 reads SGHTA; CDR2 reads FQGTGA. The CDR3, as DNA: TGTGCCAGCAGCGAGGGACAGAGGATTGATGGCTACACCTTC. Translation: CASSEGQRIDGYTF.

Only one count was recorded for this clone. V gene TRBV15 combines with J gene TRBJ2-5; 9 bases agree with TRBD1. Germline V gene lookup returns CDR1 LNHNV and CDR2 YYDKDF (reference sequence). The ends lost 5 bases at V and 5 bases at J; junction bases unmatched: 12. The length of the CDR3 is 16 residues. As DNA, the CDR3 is TGTGCCACCAGCCCACGCACAGGGGGCTGGGGTGAGACCCAGTACTTC. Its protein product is CATSPRTGGWGETQYF.

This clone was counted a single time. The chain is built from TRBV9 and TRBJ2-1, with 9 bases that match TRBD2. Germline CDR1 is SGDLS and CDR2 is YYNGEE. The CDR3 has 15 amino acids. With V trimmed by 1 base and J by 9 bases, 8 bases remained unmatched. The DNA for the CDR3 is TGTGCCAGCAGCGTAACAGCGGGAGGAACCAGTGAGCAGTTCTTC. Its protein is CASSVTAGGTSEQFF.

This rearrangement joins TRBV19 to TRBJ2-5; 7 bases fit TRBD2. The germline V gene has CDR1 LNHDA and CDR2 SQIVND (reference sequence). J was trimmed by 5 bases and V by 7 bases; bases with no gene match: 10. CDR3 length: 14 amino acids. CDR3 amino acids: CASNLGRLEETQYF. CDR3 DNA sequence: TGTGCCAGTAACCTCGGGAGGCTCGAGGAGACCCAGTACTTC.

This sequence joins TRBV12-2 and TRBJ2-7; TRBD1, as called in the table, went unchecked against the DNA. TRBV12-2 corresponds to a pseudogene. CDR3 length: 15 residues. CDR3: CASLSRDRAPYEQYF. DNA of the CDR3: TGTGCAAGCCTATCTCGAGACAGGGCACCCTACGAGCAGTACTTC.

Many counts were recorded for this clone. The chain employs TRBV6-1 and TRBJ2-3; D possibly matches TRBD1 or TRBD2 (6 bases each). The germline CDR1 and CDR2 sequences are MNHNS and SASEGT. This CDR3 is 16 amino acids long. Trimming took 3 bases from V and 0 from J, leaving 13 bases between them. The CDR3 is CASSDRGAVSTDTQYF. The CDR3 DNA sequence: TGTGCCAGCAGTGATAGGGGGGCCGTTAGCACAGATACGCAGTATTTT.

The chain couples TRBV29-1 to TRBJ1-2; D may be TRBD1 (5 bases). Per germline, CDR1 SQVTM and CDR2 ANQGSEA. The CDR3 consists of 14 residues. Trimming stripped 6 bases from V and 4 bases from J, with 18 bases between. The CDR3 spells CSVDQGASSYGYTF. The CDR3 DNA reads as TGCAGCGTAGATCAGGGAGCCTCATCCTATGGCTACACCTTC.

CDR3 residues: CASSLAGLAGTTQYF. DNA for the CDR3: TGTGCCAGCAGCTTGGCAGGGCTAGCGGGGACAACGCAGTATTTT. V usage is TRBV5-6 and J usage is TRBJ2-3, with 9 bases lining up with TRBD2. Germline V gives CDR1 SGHDT, CDR2 YYEEEE. The CDR3 contains 15 residues. Trimming removed 0 bases from V and 9 bases from J; junction bases left unmatched: 8.

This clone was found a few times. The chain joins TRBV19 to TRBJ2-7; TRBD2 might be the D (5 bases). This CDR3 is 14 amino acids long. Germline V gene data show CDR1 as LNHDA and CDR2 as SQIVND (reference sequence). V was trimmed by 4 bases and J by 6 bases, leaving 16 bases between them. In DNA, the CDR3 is TGTGCCAGTAGTAACGGGGATAAAATGATCGAGCAGTACTTC. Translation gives CASSNGDKMIEQYF.

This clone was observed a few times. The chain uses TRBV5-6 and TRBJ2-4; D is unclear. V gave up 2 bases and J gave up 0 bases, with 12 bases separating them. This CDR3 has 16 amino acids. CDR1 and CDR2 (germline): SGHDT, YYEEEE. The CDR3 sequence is CASSFGASLAKNIQYF. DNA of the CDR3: TGTGCCAGCAGCTTCGGTGCCTCCCTAGCCAAAAACATTCAGTACTTC.